A single sample gave rise to the 9 T cell receptor beta chains below, sequenced in a study of response to subunit inactivated influenza vaccine. TCRdb processed the RT-PCR reads anew with MiXCR; each CDR3 protein has one entry. The sample has some 520,000 distinct CDR3 sequences, approximately 17% seen once. The sample here was CD4+ T cells sorted from PBMCs, taken about 23 months after vaccination. These receptor sequences come from a man between 45 and 75 years old who received an inactivated influenza vaccine.

The chain combines TRBV4-2 with TRBJ1-4; D uncertain. The V gene's germline CDR1 is LGHNA and CDR2 YNFKEQ. The V end was cut by 1 base, the J end by 5 bases, with 11 bases between. This CDR3 comprises 15 residues. Here the CDR3 reads CASSQAGSLNEKLFF. Here the CDR3 DNA reads TGTGCCAGCAGCCAAGCGGGCAGCTTGAATGAAAAACTGTTTTTT.

In its sample, this clonotype was seen a few times. The V gene is TRBV20-1, the J gene TRBJ2-5; the match to TRBD2 covers 10 bases. V lost 7 bases, J lost 4 bases, and 6 bases stayed unmatched. Germline CDR1 DFQATT, CDR2 SNEGSKA (reference sequence). The CDR3 runs 13 residues. The CDR3 nucleotides are TGCAGTGGGAGGTTAGCGGGAGGAGAGACCCAGTACTTC. Translating it yields CSGRLAGGETQYF.

In nucleotides, the CDR3 is TGTGCCAGCAGTTTATCGGGGGCCAGGGCCCAAGAGACCCAGTACTTC. This gives the protein CASSLSGARAQETQYF. The chain uses TRBV12-3 or TRBV12-4 and TRBJ2-5; D might be TRBD1 or TRBD2, each matching 6 bases. With 2 bases removed from V and 1 base from J, the gap between germline ends came to 14 bases. There are 16 residues in the CDR3.

V gene TRBV12-3 or TRBV12-4 combines with J gene TRBJ1-4; 7 bases match TRBD1. This CDR3 has 14 amino acids. Germline trimming cut 6 bases from V and 8 bases from J; bases unmatched to any gene: 9. CDR3 loop: CASRGGTAGEKLFF. The CDR3 DNA reads TGTGCCAGCAGGGGGGGGACAGCGGGCGAAAAACTGTTTTTT.

This clonotype was recorded a few times. The CDR3 loop is CASSQALAGSTYEQYF. The CDR3 DNA reads TGCGCCAGCAGCCAAGCCCTAGCGGGGAGTACCTACGAGCAGTACTTC. The chain has TRBV4-1 and TRBJ2-7, with 9 bases fitting TRBD2. The V gene end was trimmed by 1 base and the J gene end by 2 bases; junction bases not matched to a gene: 6. The CDR3 length is 16 residues. From germline, CDR1 is MGHRA and CDR2 YSYEKL.

In the case of this clonotype: Compared with germline, one end of the junction differs, possibly owing to a read error. The chain links TRBV20-1 to TRBJ2-1; TRBD2 matches 8 bases. The CDR3 has 16 residues. Germline loops: CDR1 DFQATT, CDR2 SNEGSKA (reference sequence). The CDR3 DNA is TGCTGTGCTAGAAAAAAAGCGGGGGTCTCCTACAATGAGCAGTTCTTC. Translation gives CCARKKAGVSYNEQFF.

The CDR3 loop reads CASRGEGSYNEQFF. For the CDR3, the DNA is TGCGCCAGCAGGGGGGAAGGGTCCTACAATGAGCAGTTCTTC. V and J are TRBV4-3 and TRBJ2-1; D tentatively fits TRBD1 or TRBD2 (5 bases each). V was shortened by 6 bases and J by 1 base, with 10 bases between the two germline ends. Germline CDR1 LGHNA, CDR2 YSLEER. The CDR3 is 14 amino acids.

The chain has TRBV11-1 and TRBJ2-3; 12 bases are a match to TRBD2. The trim removed 4 bases at V and 5 bases at J, leaving 10 bases unmatched. CDR1 and CDR2 from the germline V gene are SGHAT and FQDESV (reference sequence). There are 17 residues in the CDR3. CDR3 coding DNA: TGTGCCAGCAGCTCGACCCGGACTAGCGGGAATAAAGATACGCAGTATTTT. Its protein is CASSSTRTSGNKDTQYF.

The V and J genes are TRBV7-2 and TRBJ2-3; D may be TRBD1 (6 bases). The CDR3 sequence is 15 residues long. V lost 4 bases and J lost 0, with 11 bases in between. Germline CDR1 reads SGHTA; CDR2 reads FQGNSA. CDR3 sequence reads: CASSSTGYSTDTQYF. CDR3 sequence (DNA): TGTGCCAGCAGCTCAACAGGGTATAGCACAGATACGCAGTATTTT.